These T cell receptor beta chains were read from a single sample in a study of shared clonotypes between healthy human individuals. Sequenced by immunoSEQ multiplex PCR; TCRdb stores in-frame clones only, minus some. The data contain about 2.2 million clones, 93% of them singletons. The specimen was naive CD8+ T cells from PBMCs. These receptors all come from a man in his late teens or twenties in good health. Some clones in this sample may be carry-over from other donors' samples. CDR3s include the opening cysteine and the closing phenylalanine or tryptophan. Fields, in order: V gene, clone size, D gene, J gene, CDR3 protein, CDR3 DNA. D genes are given only for firm matches. Clone size appears in some rows only: once, few, many, or a class for an expanded clone.

V: TRBV11-2
size: -
D: TRBD2
J: TRBJ2-5
CDR3: CASSVGTRGAETQYF
DNA: TGTGCCAGCAGCGTTGGGACTAGGGGTGCGGAGACCCAGTACTTC

V: TRBV5-6
size: few
D: -
J: TRBJ1-1
CDR3: CASSLGAGTEAFF
DNA: TGTGCCAGCAGCTTAGGGGCAGGCACTGAAGCTTTCTTT

V: TRBV19
size: -
D: TRBD1
J: TRBJ2-1
CDR3: CASSERGQPNKQFF
DNA: TGTGCCAGTAGCGAAAGGGGACAGCCAAATAAGCAGTTCTTC

V: TRBV7-9
size: -
D: TRBD1
J: TRBJ2-5
CDR3: CASSRGQGVIGETQYF
DNA: TGTGCCAGCAGCCGAGGACAGGGAGTAATTGGGGAGACCCAGTACTTC

V: TRBV7-2
size: -
D: -
J: TRBJ2-1
CDR3: CATVLGSYNEQFF
DNA: TGTGCCACCGTACTAGGCTCCTACAATGAGCAGTTCTTC

V: TRBV7-9
size: -
D: TRBD2
J: TRBJ2-1
CDR3: CASSPTSGPYNEQFF
DNA: TGTGCCAGCAGCCCAACTAGCGGACCCTACAATGAGCAGTTCTTC

V: TRBV7-8
size: -
D: TRBD2
J: TRBJ2-1
CDR3: CASSLGLAGGNEQFF
DNA: TGTGCCAGCAGCTTAGGGCTAGCGGGGGGGAATGAGCAGTTCTTC

V: TRBV14
size: -
D: -
J: TRBJ2-1
CDR3: CASSQGGWPGDEQFF
DNA: TGTGCCAGCAGCCAAGGGGGTTGGCCGGGCGATGAGCAGTTCTTC

V: TRBV18
size: -
D: TRBD1
J: TRBJ2-3
CDR3: CASSPQGATDTQYF
DNA: TGTGCCAGCTCACCCCAGGGGGCCACAGATACGCAGTATTTT

V: TRBV29-1
size: -
D: -
J: TRBJ2-1
CDR3: CSVVGQLSLSYNEQFF
DNA: TGCAGCGTTGTTGGGCAGTTGTCCCTCTCCTACAATGAGCAGTTCTTC

V: TRBV28
size: -
D: -
J: TRBJ2-1
CDR3: CASSPGDREVWNLFF
DNA: TGTGCCAGCAGTCCGGGAGACAGGGAGGTCTGGAATCTGTTCTTC

V: TRBV28
size: -
D: -
J: TRBJ1-2
CDR3: CASASTRGNYGYTF
DNA: TGTGCCAGCGCCTCAACCCGGGGTAACTATGGCTACACCTTC

V: TRBV5-6
size: -
D: -
J: TRBJ2-5
CDR3: CASSYGTRGETQYF
DNA: TGTGCCAGCAGTTACGGGACTCGGGGGGAGACCCAGTACTTC

V: TRBV6-1
size: -
D: TRBD1
J: TRBJ2-7
CDR3: CASSKQGPVSYEQYF
DNA: TGTGCCAGCAGTAAACAGGGGCCCGTATCCTACGAGCAGTACTTC

V: TRBV10-3
size: -
D: -
J: TRBJ2-5
CDR3: CAISEGVGTQYF
DNA: TGTGCCATCAGTGAAGGGGTGGGGACCCAGTACTTC

V: TRBV19
size: -
D: -
J: TRBJ2-2
CDR3: CASSPGSTGELFF
DNA: TGTGCCAGTAGTCCTGGGAGCACCGGGGAGCTGTTTTTT

V: TRBV28
size: -
D: -
J: TRBJ1-1
CDR3: CASSFANTEAFF
DNA: TGTGCCAGCAGTTTCGCGAACACTGAAGCTTTCTTT

V: TRBV5-6
size: -
D: -
J: TRBJ1-1
CDR3: CASSLAGEVAEAFF
DNA: TGTGCCAGCAGCTTGGCAGGGGAGGTGGCTGAAGCTTTCTTT

V: TRBV7-3
size: -
D: TRBD2
J: TRBJ2-2
CDR3: CASSLPAGGVNTGELFF
DNA: TGTGCCAGCAGCTTACCAGCGGGAGGGGTGAACACCGGGGAGCTGTTTTTT

V: TRBV27
size: -
D: TRBD1
J: TRBJ2-7
CDR3: CASRYRGWEKMYF
DNA: TGTGCCAGCAGATACAGGGGCTGGGAGAAGATGTACTTC

V: TRBV10-2
size: -
D: -
J: TRBJ2-1
CDR3: CASKTSGNEQFF
DNA: TGCGCCAGCAAGACGAGCGGCAATGAGCAGTTCTTC

V: TRBV7-8
size: -
D: TRBD1
J: TRBJ1-5
CDR3: CASSHGQDRNQPQHF
DNA: TGTGCCAGCAGCCACGGACAGGACCGCAATCAGCCCCAGCATTTT

V: TRBV7-3
size: -
D: -
J: TRBJ2-1
CDR3: CASSLTPNDNEQFF
DNA: TGTGCCAGCAGCTTAACCCCGAACGACAATGAGCAGTTCTTC

V: TRBV9
size: -
D: TRBD2
J: TRBJ2-1
CDR3: CASSVDPLAGKYNEQFF
DNA: TGTGCCAGCAGCGTAGATCCCCTAGCGGGAAAGTACAATGAGCAGTTCTTC

V: TRBV11-2
size: -
D: TRBD2
J: TRBJ2-1
CDR3: CASSLTSGSFDEQFF
DNA: TGTGCCAGCAGCTTAACTAGCGGGAGTTTCGATGAGCAGTTCTTC

V: TRBV7-9
size: -
D: -
J: TRBJ1-1
CDR3: CASSPGEGGGEAFF
DNA: TGTGCCAGCAGCCCCGGGGAAGGGGGAGGTGAAGCTTTCTTT

V: TRBV28
size: -
D: -
J: TRBJ1-4
CDR3: CASSLVPPGNTNEKLFF
DNA: TGTGCCAGCAGTCTCGTGCCCCCAGGGAACACTAATGAAAAACTGTTTTTT

V: TRBV9
size: -
D: -
J: TRBJ2-7
CDR3: CASSVKGNSGTYEQYF
DNA: TGTGCCAGCAGCGTAAAGGGAAATAGCGGTACCTACGAGCAGTACTTC

V: TRBV4-3
size: -
D: -
J: TRBJ1-4
CDR3: CASSQDAPTGGGGEKLFF
DNA: TGCGCCAGCAGCCAAGACGCCCCCACGGGAGGGGGGGGTGAAAAACTGTTTTTT

V: TRBV14
size: -
D: -
J: TRBJ2-7
CDR3: CASSQVYQGHRDELYYEQYF
DNA: TGTGCCAGCAGCCAAGTTTATCAGGGACATCGAGACGAGCTCTATTACGAGCAGTACTTC

V: TRBV19
size: -
D: -
J: TRBJ2-3
CDR3: CASSMTASSTDTQYF
DNA: TGTGCCAGTAGTATGACAGCATCTAGCACAGATACGCAGTATTTT

V: TRBV12-5
size: -
D: -
J: TRBJ2-1
CDR3: CASGDGAGRNEQFF
DNA: TGTGCTAGTGGGGACGGGGCCGGCCGGAATGAGCAGTTCTTC

V: TRBV30
size: once
D: TRBD1
J: TRBJ2-7
CDR3: CAWSAGGHEQYF
DNA: TGTGCCTGGAGTGCAGGGGGCCACGAGCAGTACTTC

V: TRBV7-8
size: -
D: TRBD1
J: TRBJ1-2
CDR3: CASSSGTGRHYGYTF
DNA: TGTGCCAGCAGCTCTGGGACAGGGAGGCACTATGGCTACACCTTC

V: TRBV4-1
size: once
D: -
J: TRBJ1-2
CDR3: CASTPNLAKSGDGYTF
DNA: TGCGCCAGCACCCCCAACTTAGCCAAGTCAGGGGATGGCTACACCTTC

V: TRBV6-5
size: -
D: TRBD2
J: TRBJ2-7
CDR3: CASSWTSGSEEQYF
DNA: TGTGCCAGCAGTTGGACTAGCGGGAGCGAGGAGCAGTACTTC

V: TRBV7-8
size: -
D: TRBD1
J: TRBJ1-1
CDR3: CASSFGQGDNTEAFF
DNA: TGTGCCAGCAGCTTCGGACAGGGAGACAACACTGAAGCTTTCTTT

V: TRBV27
size: -
D: -
J: TRBJ2-1
CDR3: CASSFFRNNEQFF
DNA: TGTGCCAGCAGTTTTTTCAGAAACAATGAGCAGTTCTTC

V: TRBV19
size: -
D: TRBD1
J: TRBJ1-4
CDR3: CASSIDRGSTNEKLFF
DNA: TGTGCCAGTAGTATCGACAGGGGTTCGACTAATGAAAAACTGTTTTTT

V: TRBV7-9
size: -
D: -
J: TRBJ2-7
CDR3: CASSLRLAPYEQYF
DNA: TGTGCCAGCAGCTTACGACTGGCTCCCTACGAGCAGTACTTC

V: TRBV6-1
size: -
D: -
J: TRBJ2-7
CDR3: CASSVGGPVYEQYF
DNA: TGTGCCAGCAGTGTCGGGGGACCGGTATACGAGCAGTACTTC

V: TRBV11-2
size: -
D: -
J: TRBJ1-2
CDR3: CASSSWQGNYGYTF
DNA: TGTGCCAGCAGCTCATGGCAGGGGAACTATGGCTACACCTTC

V: TRBV28
size: -
D: -
J: TRBJ2-5
CDR3: CASRPGPKETQYF
DNA: TGTGCCAGCAGACCCGGGCCCAAAGAGACCCAGTACTTC

V: TRBV14
size: -
D: -
J: TRBJ1-2
CDR3: CASSHRQGTNYGYTF
DNA: TGTGCCAGCAGCCATCGTCAGGGGACTAACTATGGCTACACCTTC

V: TRBV28
size: -
D: TRBD1
J: TRBJ1-6
CDR3: CASRQGQGGSPLHF
DNA: TGTGCCAGCAGACAGGGACAGGGGGGTTCACCCCTCCACTTT

V: TRBV15
size: -
D: -
J: TRBJ1-5
CDR3: CATSSSMDQPQHF
DNA: TGTGCCACCAGCAGTTCCATGGATCAGCCCCAGCATTTT

V: TRBV13
size: -
D: -
J: TRBJ2-1
CDR3: CASSVRTPQVGQFF
DNA: TGTGCCAGCAGCGTGCGGACACCCCAGGTAGGGCAGTTCTTC

V: TRBV15
size: -
D: -
J: TRBJ1-1
CDR3: CATSSKEWTEAFF
DNA: TGTGCCACCAGCAGTAAAGAGTGGACTGAAGCTTTCTTT

V: TRBV5-4
size: -
D: -
J: TRBJ2-5
CDR3: CASSLVEGETQYF
DNA: TGTGCCAGCAGCCTGGTAGAGGGAGAGACCCAGTACTTC

V: TRBV2
size: -
D: TRBD1
J: TRBJ1-1
CDR3: CASSERAGTGRFTEAFF
DNA: TGTGCCAGCAGTGAACGGGCGGGGACAGGGAGATTCACTGAAGCTTTCTTT